This T cell receptor beta chain was identified during a study of T cell changes during pregnancy in multiple sclerosis. Per germline, CDR1 MNHEY and CDR2 SMNVEV (reference sequence). The length of the CDR3 is 14 residues. V lost 3 bases, J lost 3 bases, and 11 bases lay in between. TCRdb's table, derived via immunoSEQ multiplex PCR, lists solely in-frame clones and lacks some. Here the sample spans over 25,000 clones, 90% to 95% being singletons. The gene calls are TRBV27 and TRBJ1-1; possible D gene TRBD1, 5 bases. Sequenced material: CD8+ T cells from peripheral blood mononuclear cells, taken before pregnancy. The clonotype originates from a female donor with multiple sclerosis, enrolled in a pregnancy study. CDR3 region: CASSFRGDYTEAFF. As DNA, the CDR3 is TGTGCCAGCAGTTTTCGGGGGGATTACACTGAAGCTTTCTTT.